The clone carrying this T cell receptor (beta chain) was picked up one time. The sample is drawn from a study of a mutant IDH1 vaccine in newly diagnosed glioma. The V end lost 2 bases, the J end lost 4 bases, and 21 bases lay between the germline ends. CDR3 length: 18 amino acids. The germline gives CDR1 SGHVS, CDR2 FQNEAQ. Noted time point: baseline, week 1 (first vaccination visit). Treatment reported: pre-vaccination baseline after standard-of-care therapy. Repertoires were generated with immunoSEQ multiplex PCR, while TCRdb's copy carries only in-frame clones and drops some. The sample has about 70,000 clones, about 83% seen once.

The sequencing used peripheral blood mononuclear cells (PBMCs), collected from a glioma patient treated with radiotherapy, temozolomide or both. This clonotype originated in a woman aged 18-30 years with glioma. Some clones in this sample may be carry-over from other donors' samples. The V and J genes are TRBV7-8 and TRBJ1-5, with a weak D call TRBD1 (6 bases). CDR3 region: CASSLHAGTGRENQPQHF. The CDR3 bases are TGTGCCAGCAGCTTACACGCCGGAACAGGGAGGGAGAATCAGCCCCAGCATTTT.